Below, 15 T cell receptor beta chains from the same sample are listed, as sequenced in a study of cytomegalovirus exposure and HLA in healthy donors. With 60 Vbeta and 13 Jbeta primers, the PCR was carried out. Profiling relied on immunoSEQ multiplex PCR, and the TCRdb table lists in-frame clones only, not all of them. The sample carries about 200,000 clones, around 75% recorded once. Sample: PBMCs. The receptors originated from a woman in her 30s in good health and CMV-seronegative.

The chain is built from TRBV7-3 and TRBJ1-2, with 7 nucleotides matching TRBD1. With 1 base clipped from V and 3 bases from J, the junction kept 11 bases outside the gene matches. Germline V lookup: CDR1 SGHTA, CDR2 FQGTGA. The CDR3 sequence is 17 residues long. DNA for the CDR3: TGTGCCAGCAGCTTAATCGACAGGGAAGGAAAGGACTATGGCTACACCTTC. Residues: CASSLIDREGKDYGYTF.

In DNA form, the CDR3 reads TGTGCCAGCAGGGCTGGGACTAGCGGTGGAGTCCAGTACTTC. It translates to CASRAGTSGGVQYF. The chain has TRBV2 and TRBJ2-5; 11 bases align to TRBD2. Germline V lookup: CDR1 SNHLY, CDR2 FYNNEI. Germline trimming cut 6 bases from V and 10 bases from J; bases unmatched to any gene: 10. This CDR3 has 14 amino acids. Supplemented by reference TRBV2 and TRBJ2-5, the full variable domain reads EPEVTQTPSHQVTQMGQEVILRCVPISNHLYFYWYRQILGQKVEFLVSFYNNEISEKSEIFDDQFSVERPDGSNFTLKIRSTKLEDSAMYFCASRAGTSGGVQYFGPGTRLLVL.

In its sample, this clone was seen a few times. The chain joins TRBV27 to TRBJ1-3; D is uncertain. The V gene's germline CDR1 is MNHEY and CDR2 SMNVEV (reference sequence). The germline V and J ends were trimmed by 5 bases and 1 base, with 15 bases remaining between them. This CDR3 contains 16 residues. The CDR3 sequence: CASSPTTLNSGNTIYF. The DNA for the CDR3 is TGTGCCAGCAGTCCAACGACACTGAATTCTGGAAACACCATATATTTT.

This clone has more than one count but fewer than ten. J is TRBJ1-5 and V is TRBV7-9; D possibly corresponds to TRBD1 (6 bases). The CDR3 has 12 residues. Trimming took off 5 bases at V and 6 bases at J, with 8 bases between the two ends. CDR1 SEHNR and CDR2 FQNEAQ come from the germline V gene (reference sequence). This CDR3 is CASSPTGQPQHF. The CDR3 coding sequence is TGTGCCAGCAGCCCGACAGGTCAGCCCCAGCATTTT.

The V gene is TRBV29-1, the J gene TRBJ2-2; 7 bases agree with TRBD1. This CDR3 region has 13 residues. Germline CDR1 and CDR2: SQVTM and ANQGSEA. Trimming cost V 7 bases and J 2 bases; bases outside gene matches: 4. In DNA form, the CDR3 reads TGCAGCGGAACAGGGGCTAACACCGGGGAGCTGTTTTTT. Its protein product is CSGTGANTGELFF.

This chain uses TRBV5-5 with TRBJ1-6, with TRBD1 matching over 7 bases. V lost 3 bases to trimming and J lost 6 bases; unmatched junction nucleotides: 6. Germline V gene sequence: CDR1 SGHKS, CDR2 YYEKEE (reference sequence). The CDR3 totals 15 residues. The chain's CDR3 is CASSSMTGTNSPLHF. DNA of the CDR3: TGTGCCAGCAGCTCTATGACAGGGACTAATTCACCCCTCCACTTT.

Only a few counts were recorded for this clone. The chain recombines TRBV6-1 with TRBJ1-6; no clear D. Deletions cut 4 bases from V and 5 bases from J, with 3 bases between. The germline V gene encodes CDR1 MNHNS and CDR2 SASEGT. This CDR3 is 12 amino acids long. CDR3 residues: CASSGHNSPLHF. For the CDR3, the DNA is TGTGCCAGCAGTGGGCATAATTCACCCCTCCACTTT.

V gene TRBV6-5 combines with J gene TRBJ1-4, with 7 bases identical to TRBD1. Germline loops: CDR1 MNHEY, CDR2 SVGAGI. The CDR3 contains 14 residues. J lost 8 bases, V lost 8 bases, and 11 bases had no gene match. CDR3 DNA sequence: TGTGCCAGCGGCGCTTCGACAGGGCGAGAAAAACTGTTTTTT. It specifies CASGASTGREKLFF.

This clone was seen a single time. The V gene is TRBV5-4, the J gene TRBJ2-1; unclear D gene. Deletions cut 2 bases from V and 5 bases from J, with 14 bases between. CDR1 is SGHNT, CDR2 YYREEE, per germline (reference sequence). The CDR3 extends over 15 amino acids. The DNA for the CDR3 is TGTGCCAGCAGCTTCGGTAGAGCGTCGAACAATGAGCAGTTCTTC. Its translation is CASSFGRASNNEQFF.

The chain has TRBV7-2 and TRBJ2-7; 12 bases fit TRBD1. Germline CDR1 is SGHTA and CDR2 is FQGNSA. With V trimmed by 5 bases and J by 6 bases, 11 bases remained unmatched. There are 16 residues in the CDR3. CDR3 sequence reads: CASSLHPGQGASEQYF. CDR3 DNA: TGTGCCAGCAGCCTCCATCCGGGACAGGGGGCATCCGAGCAGTACTTC.

The V call is TRBV4-1, the J call TRBJ2-1; 11 nucleotides match TRBD1. V lost 2 bases to trimming and J lost 8 bases; unmatched junction nucleotides: 14. Germline V gene data show CDR1 as MGHRA and CDR2 as YSYEKL. The CDR3 runs to 18 residues. The CDR3 DNA reads as TGCGCCAGCAGCCAAACAAACCCCGGGACAGGGGGTGGAGATGAGCAGTTCTTC. Protein product: CASSQTNPGTGGGDEQFF.

The V gene is TRBV11-2, the J gene TRBJ2-7; D call uncertain. Germline V CDR1 and CDR2: SGHAT, FQNNGV. The germline V and J ends were trimmed by 2 bases and 0 bases, with 11 bases remaining between them. This CDR3 is built from 15 residues. CDR3 sequence reads: CASSLQVESSYEQYF. The CDR3 coding sequence is TGTGCCAGCAGCTTACAGGTTGAAAGCTCCTACGAGCAGTACTTC. The full variable domain, in which reference TRBV11-2 and TRBJ2-7 provide the parts outside the CDR3, is EAGVAQSPRYKIIEKRQSVAFWCNPISGHATLYWYQQILGQGPKLLIQFQNNGVVDDSQLPKDRFSAERLKGVDSTLKIQPAKLEDSAVYLCASSLQVESSYEQYFGPGTRLTVT.

The gene calls are TRBV4-2 and TRBJ1-2; TRBD1 might be the D (6 bases). Germline V lookup: CDR1 LGHNA, CDR2 YNFKEQ. This CDR3 is 14 amino acids long. Trimming pared 1 base from V and 4 bases from J, leaving 10 bases between. This CDR3 reads CASSQGTASYGYTF. CDR3 nucleotide sequence: TGTGCCAGCAGCCAAGGGACAGCTTCCTATGGCTACACCTTC.

The gene calls are TRBV5-1 and TRBJ1-2; D is possibly TRBD1 (6 bases). The CDR3 consists of 16 residues. The V end was cut by 3 bases, the J end by 2 bases, with 17 bases between. Germline V CDR1 and CDR2: SGHRS, YFSETQ. CDR3 bases: TGCGCCAGCAGCTCGGACAGAGACGAGGGAAACTATGGCTACACCTTC. Amino acids: CASSSDRDEGNYGYTF.

The chain uses TRBV4-2 and TRBJ1-3, with D unclear. CDR3 size: 15 residues. CDR1 LGHNA and CDR2 YNFKEQ come from the germline V gene. Trimming left V 1 base short and J 0 bases short, with 7 bases between. CDR3 coding DNA: TGTGCCAGCAGCCAAGTGGCGGACTCTGGAAACACCATATATTTT. Encoded protein: CASSQVADSGNTIYF.